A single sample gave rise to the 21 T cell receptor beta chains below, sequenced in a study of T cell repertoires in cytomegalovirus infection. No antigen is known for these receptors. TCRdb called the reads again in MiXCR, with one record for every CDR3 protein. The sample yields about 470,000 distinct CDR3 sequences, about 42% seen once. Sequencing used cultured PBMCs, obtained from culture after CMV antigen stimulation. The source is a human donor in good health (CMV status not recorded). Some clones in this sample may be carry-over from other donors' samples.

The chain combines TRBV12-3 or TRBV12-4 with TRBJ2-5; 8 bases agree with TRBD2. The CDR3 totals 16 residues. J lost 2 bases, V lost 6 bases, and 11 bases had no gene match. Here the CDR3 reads CASRTTKVAGQETQYF. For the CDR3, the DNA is TGTGCCAGCAGGACCACGAAGGTAGCGGGGCAAGAGACCCAGTACTTC.

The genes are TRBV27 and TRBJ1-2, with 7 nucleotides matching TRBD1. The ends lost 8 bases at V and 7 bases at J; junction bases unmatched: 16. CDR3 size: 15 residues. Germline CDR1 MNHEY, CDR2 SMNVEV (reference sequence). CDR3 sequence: CASGSLQGLPAGYTF. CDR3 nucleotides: TGTGCCAGCGGGAGCTTACAGGGGCTCCCTGCTGGCTACACCTTC.

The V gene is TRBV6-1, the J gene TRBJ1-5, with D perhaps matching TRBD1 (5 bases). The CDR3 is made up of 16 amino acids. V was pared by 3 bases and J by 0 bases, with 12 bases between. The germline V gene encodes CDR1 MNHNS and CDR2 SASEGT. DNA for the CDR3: TGTGCCAGCAGTGACGACAGTGGACATAGCAATCAGCCCCAGCATTTT. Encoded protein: CASSDDSGHSNQPQHF.

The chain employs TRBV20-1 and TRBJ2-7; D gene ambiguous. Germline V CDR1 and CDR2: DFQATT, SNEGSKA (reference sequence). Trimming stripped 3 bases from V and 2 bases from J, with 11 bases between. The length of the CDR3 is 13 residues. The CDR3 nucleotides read TGCAGTGCTAGTTGGGGTGAGGCCTACGAGCAGTACTTC. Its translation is CSASWGEAYEQYF.

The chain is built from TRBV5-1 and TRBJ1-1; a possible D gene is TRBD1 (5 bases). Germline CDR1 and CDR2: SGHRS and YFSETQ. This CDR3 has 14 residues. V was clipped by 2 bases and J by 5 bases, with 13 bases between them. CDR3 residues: CASSLGTLRTEAFF. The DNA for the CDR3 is TGCGCCAGCAGCTTAGGGACCTTGAGGACTGAAGCTTTCTTT.

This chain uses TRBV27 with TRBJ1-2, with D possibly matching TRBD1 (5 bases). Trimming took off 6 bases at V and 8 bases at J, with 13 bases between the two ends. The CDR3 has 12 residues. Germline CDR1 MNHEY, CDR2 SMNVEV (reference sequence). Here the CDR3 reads CASRPQGGGYTF. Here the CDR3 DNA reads TGTGCCAGCAGACCGCAGGGAGGCGGCTACACCTTC.

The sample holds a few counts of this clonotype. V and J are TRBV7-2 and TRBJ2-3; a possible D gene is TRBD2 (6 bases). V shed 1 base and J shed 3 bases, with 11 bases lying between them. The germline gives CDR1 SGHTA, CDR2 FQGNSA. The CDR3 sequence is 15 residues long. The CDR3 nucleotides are TGTGCCAGCAGCTTAGAGGCCGGGAGAACAGATACGCAGTATTTT. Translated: CASSLEAGRTDTQYF.

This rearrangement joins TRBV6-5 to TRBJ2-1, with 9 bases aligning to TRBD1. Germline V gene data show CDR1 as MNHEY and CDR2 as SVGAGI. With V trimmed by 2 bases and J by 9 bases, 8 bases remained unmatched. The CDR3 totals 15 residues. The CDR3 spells CASSYPRTGDTEQFF. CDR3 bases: TGTGCCAGCAGTTACCCGAGGACAGGGGATACTGAGCAGTTCTTC.

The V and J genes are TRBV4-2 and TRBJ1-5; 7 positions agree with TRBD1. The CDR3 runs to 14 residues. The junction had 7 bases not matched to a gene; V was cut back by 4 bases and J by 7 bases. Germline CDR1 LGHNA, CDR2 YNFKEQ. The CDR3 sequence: CASSPTGVEQPQHF. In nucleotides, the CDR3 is TGTGCCAGCAGCCCCACAGGGGTCGAACAGCCCCAGCATTTT.

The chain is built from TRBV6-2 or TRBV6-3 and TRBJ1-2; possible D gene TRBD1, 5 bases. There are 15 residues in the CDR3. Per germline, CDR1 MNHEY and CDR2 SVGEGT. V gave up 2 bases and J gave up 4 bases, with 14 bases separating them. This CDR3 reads CASSYPTGLSYGYTF. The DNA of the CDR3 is TGTGCCAGCAGTTACCCCACGGGACTGAGCTATGGCTACACCTTC.

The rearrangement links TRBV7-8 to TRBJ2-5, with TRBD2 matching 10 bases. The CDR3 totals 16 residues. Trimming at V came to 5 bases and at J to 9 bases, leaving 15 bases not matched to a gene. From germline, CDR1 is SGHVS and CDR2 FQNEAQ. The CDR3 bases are TGTGCCAGCAGCGACCCTAGCGGGAGCACACCGTGGGCCCAGTACTTC. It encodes CASSDPSGSTPWAQYF.

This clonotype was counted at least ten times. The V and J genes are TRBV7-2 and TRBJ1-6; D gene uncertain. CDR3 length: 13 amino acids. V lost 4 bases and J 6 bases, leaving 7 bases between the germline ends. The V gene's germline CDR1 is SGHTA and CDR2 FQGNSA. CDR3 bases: TGTGCCAGCAGCTCCCAGGTTAATTCACCCCTCCACTTT. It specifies CASSSQVNSPLHF.

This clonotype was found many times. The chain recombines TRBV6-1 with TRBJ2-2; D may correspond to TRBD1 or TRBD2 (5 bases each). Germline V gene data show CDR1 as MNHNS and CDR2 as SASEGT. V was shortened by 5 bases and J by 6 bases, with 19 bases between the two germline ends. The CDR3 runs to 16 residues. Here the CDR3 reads CASSLEGITGPGELFF. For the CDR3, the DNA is TGTGCCAGCAGTCTCGAGGGGATAACCGGTCCCGGGGAGCTGTTTTTT.

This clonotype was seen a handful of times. CDR3 sequence: CASSLGFLYEQYF. The DNA for the CDR3 is TGTGCCAGCAGCTTAGGCTTCCTCTACGAGCAGTACTTC. The genes are TRBV7-2 and TRBJ2-7; D is ambiguous. CDR3 length equals 13 residues. Trimming took off 1 base at V and 3 bases at J, with 7 bases between the two ends. The germline V gene encodes CDR1 SGHTA and CDR2 FQGNSA.

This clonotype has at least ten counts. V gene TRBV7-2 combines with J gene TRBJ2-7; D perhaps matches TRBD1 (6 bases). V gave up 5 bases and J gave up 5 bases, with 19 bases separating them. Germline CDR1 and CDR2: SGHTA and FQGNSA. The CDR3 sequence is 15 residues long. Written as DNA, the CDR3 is TGTGCCAGCAGCCGAAACAGGGTCCAGGTGGACGAGCAGTACTTC. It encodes CASSRNRVQVDEQYF.

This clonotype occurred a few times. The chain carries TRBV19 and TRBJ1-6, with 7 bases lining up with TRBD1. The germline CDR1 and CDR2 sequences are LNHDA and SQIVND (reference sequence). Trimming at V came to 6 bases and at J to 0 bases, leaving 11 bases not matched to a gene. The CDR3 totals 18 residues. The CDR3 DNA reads TGTGCCAGTAGCCGGGACAGTTCTCACCGCTCCTATAATTCACCCCTCCACTTT. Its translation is CASSRDSSHRSYNSPLHF.

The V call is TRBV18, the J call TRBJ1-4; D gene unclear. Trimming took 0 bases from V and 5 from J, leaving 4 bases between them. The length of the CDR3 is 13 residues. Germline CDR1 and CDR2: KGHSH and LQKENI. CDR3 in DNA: TGTGCCAGCTCACCACCGGGGAATGAAAAACTGTTTTTT. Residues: CASSPPGNEKLFF.

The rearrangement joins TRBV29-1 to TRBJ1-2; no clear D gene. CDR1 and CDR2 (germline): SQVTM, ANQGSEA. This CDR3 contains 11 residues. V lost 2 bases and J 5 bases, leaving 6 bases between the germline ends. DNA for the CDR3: TGCAGCGTTGAAACTGTATATGGCTACACCTTC. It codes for CSVETVYGYTF.

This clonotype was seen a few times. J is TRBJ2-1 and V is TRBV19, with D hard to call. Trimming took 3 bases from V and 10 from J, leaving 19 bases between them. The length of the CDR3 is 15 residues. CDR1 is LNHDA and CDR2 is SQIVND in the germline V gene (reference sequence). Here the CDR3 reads CASSIALPPQGEQFF. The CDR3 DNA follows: TGTGCCAGTAGTATCGCTCTGCCGCCGCAAGGGGAGCAGTTCTTC.

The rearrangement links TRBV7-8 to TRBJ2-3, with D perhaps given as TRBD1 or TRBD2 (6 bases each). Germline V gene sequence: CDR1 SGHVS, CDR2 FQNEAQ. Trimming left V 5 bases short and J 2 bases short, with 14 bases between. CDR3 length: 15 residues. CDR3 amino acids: CASSERGGLTDTQYF. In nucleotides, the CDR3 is TGTGCCAGCAGCGAACGAGGGGGACTCACAGATACGCAGTATTTT.

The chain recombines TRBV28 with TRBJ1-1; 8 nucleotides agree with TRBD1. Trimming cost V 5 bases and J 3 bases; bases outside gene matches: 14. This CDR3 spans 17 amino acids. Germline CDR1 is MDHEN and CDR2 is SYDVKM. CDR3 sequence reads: CASSTKVRDRRYTEAFF. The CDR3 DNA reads TGTGCCAGCAGTACTAAAGTCCGGGACAGGAGGTACACTGAAGCTTTCTTT.